The clone carrying this T cell receptor beta chain was observed a few times. What it recognizes is unknown. The V and J ends lost 8 bases and 1 base respectively, with 14 bases between them. This CDR3 has 13 amino acids. Germline CDR1 reads DFQATT; CDR2 reads SNEGSKA (reference sequence). This specimen comes from a study of vaccination and CD4 T cells after COVID-19. Across the study: Overlapping spike peptides of SARS-CoV-2, HCoV-NL63, HCoV-OC43 and HCoV-229E were used, and cells were stimulated with them.

As to treatment: roughly ten-day PBMC culture with coronavirus spike peptide pools or control peptides (ViraFEST assay). Harvesting of the unexposed donor's CD4+ T cells predated the COVID-19 pandemic (2011-2018). An Oncomine TCR Beta short-read assay was used to sequence the DNA from cultured CD4+ T cells. MiXCR was run by TCRdb on the PCR reads, yielding one entry per CDR3 protein. The data contain some 7,000 distinct CDR3 sequences, roughly 40% of them seen just once; the ten biggest clones take up 30% to 35%. The chain has TRBV20-1 and TRBJ1-1, with D maybe TRBD1 (6 bases). The TCR originated in a human donor in good health. The sequencing sample was made of CD4+ T cells from blood, cultured in vitro. The CDR3 nucleotides read TGCAGTTCCCCGGGACAACGGAACACTGAAGCTTTCTTT. Encoded protein: CSSPGQRNTEAFF.